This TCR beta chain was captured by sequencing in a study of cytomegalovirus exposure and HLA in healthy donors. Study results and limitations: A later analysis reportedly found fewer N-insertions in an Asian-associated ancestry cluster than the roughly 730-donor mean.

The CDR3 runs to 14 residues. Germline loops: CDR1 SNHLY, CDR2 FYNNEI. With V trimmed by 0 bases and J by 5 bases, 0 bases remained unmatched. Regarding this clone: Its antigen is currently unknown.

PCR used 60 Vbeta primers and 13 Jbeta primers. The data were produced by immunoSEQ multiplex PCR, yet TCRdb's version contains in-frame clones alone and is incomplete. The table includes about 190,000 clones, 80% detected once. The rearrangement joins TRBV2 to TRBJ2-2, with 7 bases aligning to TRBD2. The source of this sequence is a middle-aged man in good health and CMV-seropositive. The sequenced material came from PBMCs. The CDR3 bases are TGTGCCAGCAGTGAAGCGCGGGGGACCGGGGAGCTGTTTTTT. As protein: CASSEARGTGELFF.